The entry below gives a single TCR beta chain sequence along with its context. This same CDR3 is encoded by further DNA sequences in the sample. Second-dose schedules of about 4 or about 12 weeks were combined. Only in-frame clones appear in the TCRdb table, and some are missing; sequencing was by immunoSEQ multiplex PCR. The table lists around 140,000 clones, around 90% of them singletons, with roughly 1.7% in the top ten. The CDR3 extends over 14 amino acids. In germline, CDR1 is LNHDA, CDR2 SQIVND (reference sequence). V gave up 2 bases and J gave up 0 bases, with 4 bases separating them. These data belong to a study of T cell responses to AZD1222 COVID-19 vaccine.

The source is an adult who received the AZD1222 COVID-19 vaccine. The specimen comprised peripheral blood, sampled 28 days after the second AZD1222 dose. V usage is TRBV19 and J usage is TRBJ2-2; D call uncertain. This CDR3 reads CASSILANTGELFF. In DNA, the CDR3 is TGTGCCAGTAGTATACTGGCGAACACCGGGGAGCTGTTTTTT.